Listed below are T cell receptor beta chains from one sample, sequenced in a study of T cell repertoires in cytomegalovirus infection. From the reads, TCRdb called clonotypes with MiXCR, one entry per CDR3 protein. The data show 300,000 to 400,000 distinct CDR3 sequences, more than 20% seen once. No antigen is known for these receptors. The specimen comprised cultured PBMCs, sampled from culture after CMV antigen stimulation. The receptors here all came from a human donor in good health (CMV status not recorded). Some clones in this sample may be carry-over from other donors' samples. The CDR3 runs from the conserved cysteine through the conserved F or W. A D gene is named only where the DNA matches it firmly. Clone size is shown for a subset of rows, as once, few, many or a class of expanded clone.

d_gene	v_gene	abundance	len	j_gene	CDR3nt	CDR3aa
NA	TRBV29-1	NA	14	TRBJ1-2	TGCAGCGTTGAAGATGGGGCGGGCAAATATGGCTACACCTTC	CSVEDGAGKYGYTF
NA	TRBV27	few	13	TRBJ2-1	TGTGCCAGCAGTTTAGAGCGCGGGGACGATAGGTTCTTC	CASSLERGDDRFF
NA	TRBV7-2	NA	13	TRBJ1-1	TGTGCCAGCAGCTTAGGCCCCCTCACTGAAGCTTTCTTT	CASSLGPLTEAFF
NA	TRBV24-1	few	11	TRBJ2-3	TGTGCCGTATCCCAGGAGGATACGCAGTATTTT	CAVSQEDTQYF
TRBD2	TRBV19	NA	16	TRBJ2-1	TGTGCCAGTAGTATTTCTCTAGCGGGAGCGGGCAATGAGCAGTTCTTC	CASSISLAGAGNEQFF
NA	TRBV6-2/TRBV6-3	NA	15	TRBJ2-7	TGTGCCAGCAGTTACTTGGGGCCCTACTCCTACGAGCAGTACTTC	CASSYLGPYSYEQYF
NA	TRBV7-9	NA	13	TRBJ1-5	TGTGCCAGCAGCCCCGACGGGAGGCAGCCCCAGCATTTT	CASSPDGRQPQHF
NA	TRBV5-1	NA	16	TRBJ2-6	TGCGCCAGCAGCTGGGGAGATAGCTCTGGGGCCAACGTCCTGACTTTC	CASSWGDSSGANVLTF
TRBD1	TRBV28	NA	16	TRBJ2-5	TGTGCCAGCAGTTTAAGGACAGGGGGTAGACAAGAGACCCAGTACTTC	CASSLRTGGRQETQYF
TRBD2	TRBV11-2	few	19	TRBJ2-5	TGTGCCAGCAGCCCAAGGACTAGCGGGACACTGAGGATTCAAGAGACCCAGTACTTC	CASSPRTSGTLRIQETQYF
NA	TRBV7-6	NA	15	TRBJ2-2	TGTGCCAGCAGCTTAGCGGGCGCGAATACCGGGGAGCTGTTTTTT	CASSLAGANTGELFF
NA	TRBV19	NA	17	TRBJ1-1	TGTGCCAGTAGTAGGTGGGGGTTTGGGACCGTGAACACTGAAGCTTTCTTT	CASSRWGFGTVNTEAFF
TRBD1	TRBV5-6	NA	13	TRBJ1-1	TGTGCCAGCAGCTTGGGGACAGGAGACGAAGCTTTCTTT	CASSLGTGDEAFF
NA	TRBV6-5	NA	13	TRBJ2-2	TGTGCCAGCGGTCCCGGGAACACCGGGGAGCTGTTTTTT	CASGPGNTGELFF
NA	TRBV7-2	NA	17	TRBJ2-2	TGTGCCAGCAGTCCGAAGGAGGGACTCCCGGGGACCGGGGAGCTGTTTTTT	CASSPKEGLPGTGELFF
NA	TRBV7-2	many	13	TRBJ1-3	TGTGCCAGCAGCATCCTCTACGGAAACACCATATATTTT	CASSILYGNTIYF
NA	TRBV10-3	many	16	TRBJ2-6	TGTGCCATCAGTGAGGACCGGCCACGGGGGGCCAACGTCCTGACTTTC	CAISEDRPRGANVLTF
TRBD2	TRBV7-2	few	15	TRBJ2-3	TGTGCCAGCAGCTTAGGAGCGGGAGGTTCAGATACGCAGTATTTT	CASSLGAGGSDTQYF
NA	TRBV7-2	NA	13	TRBJ2-5	TGTGCCAGCAGCTCACAGGGTCTAGAGACCCAGTACTTC	CASSSQGLETQYF
TRBD2	TRBV4-2	NA	19	TRBJ2-3	TGTGCCAGCAGCCCGGCCGGGGTAAAGCGGGAGTCGAGCACAGATACGCAGTATTTT	CASSPAGVKRESSTDTQYF
NA	TRBV7-2	many	13	TRBJ2-5	TGTGCCAGCAGTGGACGGAGACAAGAGACCCAGTACTTC	CASSGRRQETQYF
NA	TRBV20-1	NA	13	TRBJ1-1	TGCAGTGCAAGGACAGAGCAGAACACTGAAGCTTTCTTT	CSARTEQNTEAFF
NA	TRBV14	NA	14	TRBJ2-2	TGTGCCAGCAGCCAAGGGCGATATACCGGGGAGCTGTTTTTT	CASSQGRYTGELFF
NA	TRBV10-3	once	14	TRBJ1-2	TGTGCCATCAGTGAAAATGGTGGGATCTATGGCTACACCTTC	CAISENGGIYGYTF
NA	TRBV6-2/TRBV6-3	few	16	TRBJ1-1	TGTGCCAGCAGTTACTCGAAAACAGGGATGAACACTGAAGCTTTCTTT	CASSYSKTGMNTEAFF
NA	TRBV7-2	many	15	TRBJ2-1	TGTGCCAGCAGCGAGGAGGGAGTCGGATTAGGTGAGCAGTTCTTC	CASSEEGVGLGEQFF
NA	TRBV20-1	NA	14	TRBJ1-3	TGCAGTGCTAGAGATTTGGCCTCTGGAAACACCATATATTTT	CSARDLASGNTIYF
NA	TRBV6-2/TRBV6-3	few	16	TRBJ2-1	TGTGCCAGCAGTTACTATTTGGGGGCCGGGAACAATGAGCAGTTCTTC	CASSYYLGAGNNEQFF
TRBD1	TRBV6-2/TRBV6-3	NA	13	TRBJ1-2	TGTGCCAGCAGCCTCGGGACAGTTAATGGCTACACCTTC	CASSLGTVNGYTF
TRBD1	TRBV14	many	13	TRBJ2-1	TGTGCCAGCAGCCAAGTTACGTCAGGGGGCATGTTCTTC	CASSQVTSGGMFF
NA	TRBV15	NA	15	TRBJ1-3	TGTGCCACCAGCAGAGAAGGGACATTCGGTTACACCATATATTTT	CATSREGTFGYTIYF
NA	TRBV20-1	once	16	TRBJ1-5	TGCAGTGCTAGAGTAACAGGGAGAACCAGCAATCAGCCCCAGCATTTT	CSARVTGRTSNQPQHF
TRBD2	TRBV7-2	many	18	TRBJ2-1	TGTGCCAGCAGCAAAAGCCCGATCGGTCCGGGAGGGAACAATGAGCAGTTCTTC	CASSKSPIGPGGNNEQFF
NA	TRBV27	NA	16	TRBJ2-6	TGTGCCAGCAGTTTCCGGAGACCGTCTGGGGCCAACGTCCTGACTTTC	CASSFRRPSGANVLTF
TRBD1	TRBV20-1	NA	16	TRBJ1-6	TGCAGTGCTAGACCCTTGGACAGGGGCTACAATTCACCCCTCCACTTT	CSARPLDRGYNSPLHF
TRBD2	TRBV4-1	NA	19	TRBJ2-2	TGCGCCAGCAGCCCAATACCCAACTTAGCGGGAGGGATCACCGGGGAGCTGTTTTTT	CASSPIPNLAGGITGELFF
NA	TRBV5-4	NA	17	TRBJ2-1	TGTGCCAGCAGCCCCGGGTCTAGCCCTTCTCCCTACAATGAGCAGTTCTTC	CASSPGSSPSPYNEQFF
TRBD2	TRBV6-6	few	16	TRBJ2-3	TGTGCCAGCAGTTACGCAACTAGCGGGTCACTAGATACGCAGTATTTT	CASSYATSGSLDTQYF
TRBD1	TRBV10-3	once	15	TRBJ2-7	TGTGCCATCAGAGGTTCGGGACAGGGGATGTACGAGCAGTACTTC	CAIRGSGQGMYEQYF